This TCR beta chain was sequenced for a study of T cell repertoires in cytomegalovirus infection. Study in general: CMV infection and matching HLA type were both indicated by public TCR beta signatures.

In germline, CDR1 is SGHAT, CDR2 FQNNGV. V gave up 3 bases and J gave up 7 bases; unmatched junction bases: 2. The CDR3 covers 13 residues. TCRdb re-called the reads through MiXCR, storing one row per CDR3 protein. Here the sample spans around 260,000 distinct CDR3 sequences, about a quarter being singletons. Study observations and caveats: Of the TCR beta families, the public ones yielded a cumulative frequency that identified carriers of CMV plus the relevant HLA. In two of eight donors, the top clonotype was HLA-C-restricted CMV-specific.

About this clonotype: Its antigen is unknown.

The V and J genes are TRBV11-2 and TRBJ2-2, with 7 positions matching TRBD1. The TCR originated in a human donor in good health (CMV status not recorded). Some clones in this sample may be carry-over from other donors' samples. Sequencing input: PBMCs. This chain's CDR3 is CASSFGTDGELFF. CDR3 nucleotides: TGTGCCAGCAGCTTCGGGACAGACGGGGAGCTGTTTTTT.